This T cell receptor beta chain emerged from a study of blood T cell repertoires in COVID-19. Background on the study: T cells, B-cell-depleted T cells, or PBMCs supplied cDNA or gDNA.

The protocol was immunoSEQ multiplex PCR, while the TCRdb copy is restricted to in-frame clones and leaves out a portion. The table lists roughly 150,000 clones, approximately 80% of them singletons. The length of the CDR3 is 17 residues. Trimming cost V 4 bases and J 0 bases, with 16 bases left between them. In germline, CDR1 is LNHDA, CDR2 SQIVND (reference sequence). The origin of this receptor is a woman of 80 years or more with active or convalescent COVID-19. Sample: peripheral blood. The chain couples TRBV19 to TRBJ2-1; D perhaps matches TRBD2 (5 bases). The CDR3 DNA reads TGTGCCAGTAGTAGTGAGGGCCTAAGGTCCTCCTACAATGAGCAGTTCTTC. This encodes CASSSEGLRSSYNEQFF.